The present entry profiles one T cell receptor (beta chain) with its context. Its antigen is currently unknown. Amplification of TCR alpha and beta CDR3 regions from RNA used iRepertoire nested multiplex PCR. Tissue mRNA or PBMC total RNA, 100-400 ng, went into one-step reverse transcription and amplification. Each CDR3 protein is one row after TCRdb ran MiXCR on the multiplex PCR reads. This sample has around 130,000 distinct CDR3 sequences, with approximately 24% found just once. Per germline, CDR1 SEHNR and CDR2 FQNEAQ (reference sequence). The CDR3 loop spans 17 amino acids. The ends lost 8 bases at V and 4 bases at J; junction bases unmatched: 16. The data originate from a study of glioma-infiltrating T cells. Notes on the study in general: Very few CDR3 sequences were shared between tissue and blood. Tissue-blood divergence was below expectation in non-neoplastic patients, above in gliomas.

Sequenced: glioma tissue, nonneoplastic brain tissue, or PBMCs (not recorded which). The V and J genes are TRBV7-9 and TRBJ2-7; 11 bases are a match to TRBD2. The receptor comes from a human donor with low-grade glioma or glioblastoma, undergoing nonglioma brain surgery, or in good health (not recorded which). The CDR3 DNA reads TGTGCCAGCGGCCCAAAAATCCCGGGACTAGCGGAGTACGAGCAGTACGTC. Encoded protein: CASGPKIPGLAEYEQYV.